Listed below are T cell receptor beta chains from one sample, sequenced in a study of beta chain features in type 1 diabetes. Method: immunoSEQ multiplex PCR; TCRdb's copy keeps in-frame clones and lacks some. Found here are hundreds of thousands of clones, roughly 13% of them singletons; the top ten hold roughly 0.033%. Sequenced input: naive CD4+ T cells from blood. These receptors were taken from a man aged 25-45 years in good health. Each CDR3 is given with its conserved first and last residue. A D gene is named only where the DNA matches it firmly. Some rows have no size entry. The others give once, few or many, or a class for an expanded clone.

D gene | CDR3 length | clone size | J gene | V gene | CDR3 protein | CDR3 DNA
NA | 14 | NA | TRBJ1-2 | TRBV4-3 | CASSQDRFSYGYTF | TGCGCCAGCAGCCAAGATAGGTTTTCCTATGGCTACACCTTC
TRBD2 | 15 | few | TRBJ2-2 | TRBV28 | CASRIAGVSTGELFF | TGTGCCAGCAGGATAGCGGGAGTAAGCACCGGGGAGCTGTTTTTT
NA | 14 | few | TRBJ2-7 | TRBV11-2 | CASSLDRAIREQYF | TGTGCCAGCAGCTTAGACAGGGCGATCCGCGAGCAGTACTTC
TRBD1 | 11 | few | TRBJ1-1 | TRBV29-1 | CSVARTGKAFF | TGCAGCGTTGCGCGGACAGGGAAAGCTTTCTTT
NA | 13 | NA | TRBJ1-2 | TRBV5-1 | CASSLSRNYGYTF | TGCGCCAGCAGCTTGAGCCGTAACTATGGCTACACCTTC
TRBD2 | 14 | NA | TRBJ2-3 | TRBV9 | CASSAGGAIDTQYF | TGTGCCAGCAGCGCCGGGGGGGCCATAGATACGCAGTATTTT
NA | 15 | NA | TRBJ1-1 | TRBV7-8 | CASSLAGAGNTEAFF | TGTGCCAGCAGCTTAGCAGGGGCGGGGAACACTGAAGCTTTCTTT
NA | 14 | NA | TRBJ2-1 | TRBV7-7 | CASSLVGSVNEQFF | TGTGCCAGCAGCTTAGTAGGGAGTGTCAATGAGCAGTTCTTC
NA | 13 | few | TRBJ2-7 | TRBV9 | CASSVDPGYEQYF | TGTGCCAGCAGCGTAGATCCCGGATACGAGCAGTACTTC
NA | 15 | NA | TRBJ2-6 | TRBV7-9 | CASSRTLAGANVLTF | TGTGCCAGCAGCCGGACATTGGCTGGGGCCAACGTCCTGACTTTC
NA | 14 | few | TRBJ2-5 | TRBV25-1 | CASSESSGWETQYF | TGTGCCAGCAGTGAATCCTCGGGTTGGGAGACCCAGTACTTC
TRBD1 | 15 | NA | TRBJ2-5 | TRBV5-4 | CASSHRTGAKGTQYF | TGTGCCAGCAGCCATAGGACAGGCGCAAAAGGGACCCAGTACTTC
TRBD1 | 16 | few | TRBJ2-7 | TRBV7-6 | CASSLVPGGDSYEQYF | TGTGCCAGCAGCTTAGTCCCAGGGGGCGACTCCTACGAGCAGTACTTC
NA | 13 | few | TRBJ2-5 | TRBV14 | CASSQDVRETQYF | TGTGCCAGCAGCCAAGACGTGCGGGAGACCCAGTACTTC
NA | 12 | NA | TRBJ2-1 | TRBV7-2 | CASSLPVFEQFF | TGTGCCAGCAGTCTCCCCGTATTTGAGCAGTTCTTC
NA | 13 | NA | TRBJ2-2 | TRBV7-2 | CASSYYNTGELFF | TGTGCCAGCAGCTACTACAACACCGGGGAGCTGTTTTTT
TRBD1 | 17 | NA | TRBJ2-7 | TRBV15 | CATSRDIGTGSLYEQYF | TGTGCCACCAGCAGAGATATTGGGACAGGGAGCCTCTACGAGCAGTACTTC
TRBD2 | 15 | NA | TRBJ2-4 | TRBV18 | CASSPGLAGGYIQYF | TGTGCCAGCTCACCCGGACTAGCGGGAGGGTACATTCAGTACTTC
NA | 11 | NA | TRBJ2-1 | TRBV6-1 | CASIGEIEQFF | TGTGCCAGCATAGGTGAGATTGAGCAGTTCTTC
NA | 14 | few | TRBJ1-2 | TRBV29-1 | CSVVKGDPNYGYTF | TGCAGCGTGGTGAAGGGGGACCCTAACTATGGCTACACCTTC
TRBD1 | 13 | few | TRBJ2-5 | TRBV12-5 | CASGGGPEETQYF | TGTGCTAGTGGAGGGGGCCCCGAAGAGACCCAGTACTTC
NA | 11 | few | TRBJ2-1 | TRBV20-1 | CSAALYNEQFF | TGCAGTGCTGCCCTCTACAATGAGCAGTTCTTC
NA | 14 | NA | TRBJ1-1 | TRBV7-9 | CASSPRRINTEAFF | TGTGCCAGCAGCCCCCGACGGATAAACACTGAAGCTTTCTTT
TRBD1 | 15 | few | TRBJ2-1 | TRBV7-8 | CASSLADRVRDEQFF | TGTGCCAGCAGCTTAGCTGACAGGGTCCGGGATGAGCAGTTCTTC
NA | 12 | NA | TRBJ1-1 | TRBV6-5 | CASSGRSREAFF | TGTGCCAGCAGTGGTCGCTCTCGTGAAGCTTTCTTT
NA | 15 | few | TRBJ1-5 | TRBV9 | CASSVRGGLNQPQHF | TGTGCCAGCAGCGTGCGGGGTGGCCTCAATCAGCCCCAGCATTTT
TRBD2 | 15 | NA | TRBJ2-1 | TRBV7-2 | CASSPRLAGGPSQFF | TGTGCCAGCAGCCCAAGACTAGCGGGAGGGCCAAGTCAGTTCTTC
TRBD1 | 15 | once | TRBJ1-6 | TRBV19 | CASTGQGARNSPLHF | TGTGCCAGTACCGGACAGGGGGCGCGTAATTCACCCCTCCACTTT
TRBD2 | 14 | few | TRBJ2-5 | TRBV11-2 | CASSFGTSPETQYF | TGTGCCAGCAGCTTTGGGACTAGCCCAGAGACCCAGTACTTC
NA | 15 | NA | TRBJ2-5 | TRBV4-2 | CASSQGGYLQETQYF | TGTGCCAGCAGCCAAGGAGGGTACCTCCAAGAGACCCAGTACTTC
NA | 13 | few | TRBJ1-2 | TRBV7-2 | CASSLGHRDGYTF | TGTGCCAGCAGCTTAGGGCACAGGGATGGCTACACCTTC
TRBD1 | 13 | NA | TRBJ1-2 | TRBV6-6 | CASSAAGTDGYTF | TGTGCCAGCAGTGCCGCCGGGACAGATGGCTACACCTTC
NA | 11 | few | TRBJ2-3 | TRBV20-1 | CSAALGDTQYF | TGCAGTGCTGCCTTGGGTGATACGCAGTATTTT
NA | 13 | NA | TRBJ2-5 | TRBV30 | CAWSFGGVETQYF | TGTGCCTGGAGTTTTGGGGGTGTAGAGACCCAGTACTTC
NA | 12 | NA | TRBJ2-5 | TRBV7-2 | CASSSSWETQYF | TGTGCCAGCAGCTCCTCTTGGGAGACCCAGTACTTC
TRBD2 | 20 | NA | TRBJ2-1 | TRBV18 | CASSPLRTSGPVSSYNEQFF | TGTGCCAGCTCACCACTGCGGACTAGCGGCCCGGTTAGCTCCTACAATGAGCAGTTCTTC
NA | 15 | NA | TRBJ2-3 | TRBV6-5 | CASSYSPQGRDTQYF | TGTGCCAGCAGTTACTCTCCACAGGGTAGAGATACGCAGTATTTT
TRBD1 | 16 | few | TRBJ2-1 | TRBV11-2 | CASSLGPGQGANEQFF | TGTGCCAGCAGCTTAGGGCCGGGACAGGGGGCAAATGAGCAGTTCTTC